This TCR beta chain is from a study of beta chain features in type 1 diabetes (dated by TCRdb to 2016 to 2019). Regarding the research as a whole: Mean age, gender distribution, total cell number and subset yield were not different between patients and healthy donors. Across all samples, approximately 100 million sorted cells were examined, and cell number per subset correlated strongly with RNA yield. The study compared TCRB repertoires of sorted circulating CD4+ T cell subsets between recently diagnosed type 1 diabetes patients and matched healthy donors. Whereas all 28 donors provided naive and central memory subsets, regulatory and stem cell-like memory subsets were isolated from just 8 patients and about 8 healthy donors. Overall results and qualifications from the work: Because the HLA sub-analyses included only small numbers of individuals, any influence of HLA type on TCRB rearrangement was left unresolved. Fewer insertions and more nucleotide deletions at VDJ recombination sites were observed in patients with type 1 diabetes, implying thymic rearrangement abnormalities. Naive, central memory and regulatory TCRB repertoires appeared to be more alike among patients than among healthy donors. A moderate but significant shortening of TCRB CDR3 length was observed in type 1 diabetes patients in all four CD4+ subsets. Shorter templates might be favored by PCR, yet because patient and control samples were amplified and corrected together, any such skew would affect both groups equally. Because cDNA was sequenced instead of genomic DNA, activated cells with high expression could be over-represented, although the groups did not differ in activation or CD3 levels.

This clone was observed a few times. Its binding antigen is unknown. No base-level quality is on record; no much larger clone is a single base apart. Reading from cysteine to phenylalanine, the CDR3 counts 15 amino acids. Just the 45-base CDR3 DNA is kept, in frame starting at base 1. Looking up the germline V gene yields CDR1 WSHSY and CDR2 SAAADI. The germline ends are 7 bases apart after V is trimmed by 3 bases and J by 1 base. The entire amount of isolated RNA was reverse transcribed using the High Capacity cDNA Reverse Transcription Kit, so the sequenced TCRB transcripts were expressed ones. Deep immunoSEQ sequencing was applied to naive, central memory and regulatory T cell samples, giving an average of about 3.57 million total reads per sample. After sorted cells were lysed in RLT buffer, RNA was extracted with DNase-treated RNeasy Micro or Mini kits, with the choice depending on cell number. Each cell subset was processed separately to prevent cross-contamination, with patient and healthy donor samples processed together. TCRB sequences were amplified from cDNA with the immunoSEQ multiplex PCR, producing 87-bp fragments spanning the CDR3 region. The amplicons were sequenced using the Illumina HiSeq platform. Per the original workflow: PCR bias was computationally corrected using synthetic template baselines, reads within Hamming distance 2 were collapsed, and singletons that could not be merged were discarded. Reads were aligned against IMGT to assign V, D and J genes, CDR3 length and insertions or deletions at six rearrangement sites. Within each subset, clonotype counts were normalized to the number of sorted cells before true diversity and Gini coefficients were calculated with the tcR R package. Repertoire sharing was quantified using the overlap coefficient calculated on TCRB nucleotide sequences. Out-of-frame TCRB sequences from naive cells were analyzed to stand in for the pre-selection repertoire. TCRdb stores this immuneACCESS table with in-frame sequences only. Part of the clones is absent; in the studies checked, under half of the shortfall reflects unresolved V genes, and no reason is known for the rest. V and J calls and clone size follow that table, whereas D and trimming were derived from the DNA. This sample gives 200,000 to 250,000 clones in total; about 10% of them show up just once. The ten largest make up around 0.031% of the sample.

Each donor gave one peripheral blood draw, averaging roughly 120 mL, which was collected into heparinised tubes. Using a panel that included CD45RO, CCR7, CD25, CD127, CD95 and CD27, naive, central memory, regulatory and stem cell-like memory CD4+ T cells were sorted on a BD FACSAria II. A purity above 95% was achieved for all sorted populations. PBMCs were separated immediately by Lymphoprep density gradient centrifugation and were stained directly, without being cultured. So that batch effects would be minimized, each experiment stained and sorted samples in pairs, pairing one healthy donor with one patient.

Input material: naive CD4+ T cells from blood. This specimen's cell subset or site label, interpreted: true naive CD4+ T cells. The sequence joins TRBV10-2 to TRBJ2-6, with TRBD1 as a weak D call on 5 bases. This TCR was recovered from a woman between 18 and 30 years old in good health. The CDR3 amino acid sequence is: CASSDTGSGANVLTF. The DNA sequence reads TGCGCCAGCAGTGATACAGGTTCTGGGGCCAACGTCCTGACTTTC.